Each of the 11 T cell receptor beta chains below was sequenced from the same sample in a study of blood T cell repertoires in COVID-19. Produced via immunoSEQ multiplex PCR; TCRdb's table is partial and in-frame only. The sample has tens of thousands of clones, around 80% seen once. Sample: peripheral blood. The receptors originated from a man aged 60 to 69 with acute or convalescent COVID-19.

The CDR3 DNA is TGTGCCAGCAGCTCCGACAGGGGACCACTATCTCGGGAGCTGTTTTTT. Its protein product is CASSSDRGPLSRELFF. The chain recombines TRBV7-9 with TRBJ2-2, with 8 nucleotides matching TRBD1. The V and J ends lost 4 bases and 9 bases, in that order; junction bases with no gene match: 13. CDR1 and CDR2 from the germline V gene are SEHNR and FQNEAQ (reference sequence). The CDR3 consists of 16 residues.

This sequence joins TRBV2 and TRBJ1-5; D is possibly TRBD1 (5 bases). V was clipped by 5 bases and J by 5 bases, with 10 bases between them. CDR3 size: 13 residues. Per germline, CDR1 SNHLY and CDR2 FYNNEI. CDR3 loop: CASSKEQDQPQHF. The CDR3 DNA reads as TGTGCCAGCAGTAAGGAACAGGATCAGCCCCAGCATTTT.

CDR3 loop: CASSFGVQETQYF. The CDR3 DNA follows: TGCGCCAGCAGCTTTGGAGTTCAAGAGACCCAGTACTTC. The chain has TRBV5-1 and TRBJ2-5; no firm D call. CDR3 length: 13 residues. Trimming took 2 bases from V and 2 from J, leaving 7 bases between them. The germline V gene encodes CDR1 SGHRS and CDR2 YFSETQ.

The chain couples TRBV18 to TRBJ1-1; 9 bases line up with TRBD1. The V gene end was trimmed by 2 bases and the J gene end by 0 bases; junction bases not matched to a gene: 4. From germline, CDR1 is KGHSH and CDR2 LQKENI. This CDR3 region has 16 residues. In nucleotides, the CDR3 is TGTGCCAGCTCACCAAGGGGACAGGGCTTGAACACTGAAGCTTTCTTT. This codes for CASSPRGQGLNTEAFF. The variable domain in full, with the rest retrieved from reference TRBV18 and TRBJ1-1, is NAGVMQNPRHLVRRRGQEARLRCSPMKGHSHVYWYRQLPEEGLKFMVYLQKENIIDESGMPKERFSAEFPKEGPSILRIQQVVRGDSAAYFCASSPRGQGLNTEAFFGQGTRLTVV.

This rearrangement joins TRBV30 to TRBJ2-7; 11 positions agree with TRBD2. V lost 4 bases to trimming and J lost 4 bases; unmatched junction nucleotides: 9. The CDR3 covers 15 residues. Per the germline V gene, CDR1 is GTSNPN and CDR2 is SVGIG (reference sequence). CDR3 DNA sequence: TGTGCCTGGATGGAGGTGGCTAGCGGGGGGTACGAGCAGTACTTC. Amino acids: CAWMEVASGGYEQYF.

The chain uses TRBV15 and TRBJ2-5; D call uncertain. The CDR3 extends over 13 amino acids. CDR1 and CDR2 from the germline V gene are LNHNV and YYDKDF (reference sequence). Trimming took off 0 bases at V and 7 bases at J, with 9 bases between the two ends. CDR3 sequence (DNA): TGTGCCACCAGCAGAGATCATCCGCGGACCCAGTACTTC. It specifies CATSRDHPRTQYF.

The J gene is TRBJ2-1, the V gene TRBV2, with D uncertain. CDR3 length: 14 amino acids. Germline loops: CDR1 SNHLY, CDR2 FYNNEI. Trimming cost V 5 bases and J 3 bases, with 11 bases left between them. CDR3 residues: CASSTSLGYNEQFF. The CDR3, as DNA: TGTGCCAGCAGTACTTCCCTAGGCTACAATGAGCAGTTCTTC. Looking up the rest from reference TRBV2 and TRBJ2-1 gives the full variable domain: EPEVTQTPSHQVTQMGQEVILRCVPISNHLYFYWYRQILGQKVEFLVSFYNNEISEKSEIFDDQFSVERPDGSNFTLKIRSTKLEDSAMYFCASSTSLGYNEQFFGPGTRLTVL.

The chain recombines TRBV3-1 (or the pseudogene TRBV3-2) with TRBJ2-5, with 10 positions matching TRBD1. The CDR3 covers 13 residues. CDR1 is LGHDT, CDR2 YNNKEL, per germline (reference sequence). The junction had 3 bases not matched to a gene; V was cut back by 6 bases and J by 5 bases. The CDR3 loop is CASSPGQGETQYF. The CDR3 nucleotides are TGTGCCAGCAGTCCGGGACAGGGGGAGACCCAGTACTTC.

This clone came up once. The rearrangement joins TRBV28 to TRBJ1-6, with 7 bases fitting TRBD1. CDR1 is MDHEN and CDR2 is SYDVKM in the germline V gene. V lost 7 bases, J lost 6 bases, and 6 bases stayed unmatched. This CDR3 is 14 amino acids long. The DNA of the CDR3 is TGTGCCAGCAACAGACAGGGCATTAATTCACCCCTCCACTTT. This sequence encodes CASNRQGINSPLHF. Complete variable domain (other parts from reference TRBV28 and TRBJ1-6): DVKVTQSSRYLVKRTGEKVFLECVQDMDHENMFWYRQDPGLGLRLIYFSYDVKMKEKGDIPEGYSVSREKKERFSLILESASTNQTSMYLCASNRQGINSPLHFGNGTRLTVT.

This clone was observed a few times. The rearrangement joins TRBV7-2 to TRBJ2-1, with TRBD2 identical over 14 bases. Per germline, CDR1 SGHTA and CDR2 FQGNSA. Unmatched junction bases numbered 9, after V lost 5 bases and J lost 9 bases. The CDR3 runs 16 residues. CDR3 coding DNA: TGTGCCAGCAGCCCAGGACTAGCGGGAGGCAGTGGTGAGCAGTTCTTC. It specifies CASSPGLAGGSGEQFF. The complete variable domain, with remaining parts taken from reference TRBV7-2 and TRBJ2-1, reads GAGVSQSPSNKVTEKGKDVELRCDPISGHTALYWYRQSLGQGLEFLIYFQGNSAPDKSGLPSDRFSAERTGGSVSTLTIQRTQQEDSAVYLCASSPGLAGGSGEQFFGPGTRLTVL.

The V call is TRBV28, the J call TRBJ2-2; TRBD1 matches 9 bases. Germline V lookup: CDR1 MDHEN, CDR2 SYDVKM. V lost 10 bases, J lost 1 base, and 4 bases stayed unmatched. The CDR3 sequence is 14 residues long. CDR3 sequence: CATTGGGNTGELFF. Here the CDR3 DNA reads TGTGCCACTACAGGGGGCGGGAACACCGGGGAGCTGTTTTTT.